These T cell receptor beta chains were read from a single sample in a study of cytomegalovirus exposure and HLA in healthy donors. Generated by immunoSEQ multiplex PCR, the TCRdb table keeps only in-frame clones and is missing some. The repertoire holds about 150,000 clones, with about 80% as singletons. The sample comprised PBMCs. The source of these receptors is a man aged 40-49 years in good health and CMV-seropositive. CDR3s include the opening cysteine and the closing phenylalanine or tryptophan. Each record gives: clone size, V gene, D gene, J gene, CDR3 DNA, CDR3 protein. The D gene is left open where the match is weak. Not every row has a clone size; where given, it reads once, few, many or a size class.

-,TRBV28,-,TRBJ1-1,TGTGCCAGCAGTTTCAGTATCGTCACTGAAGCTTTCTTT,CASSFSIVTEAFF
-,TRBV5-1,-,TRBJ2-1,TGCGCCAGCAGCTTAGGGGGATCCCGAACGAATGAGCAGTTCTTC,CASSLGGSRTNEQFF
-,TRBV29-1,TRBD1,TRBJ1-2,TGCAGCGTTCGGACAGGGTATGGCTACACCTTC,CSVRTGYGYTF
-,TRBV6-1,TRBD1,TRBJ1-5,TGTGCCAGCAGTCGACAGGGATGGGGCAATCAGCCCCAGCATTTT,CASSRQGWGNQPQHF
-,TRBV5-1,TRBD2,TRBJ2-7,TGCGCCAGCAGCTTGTCGCTAGCGGGAGGGTACGAGCAGTACTTC,CASSLSLAGGYEQYF
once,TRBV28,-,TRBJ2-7,TGTGCCAGCCGTTACTCGGGGGAGCAGTACTTC,CASRYSGEQYF
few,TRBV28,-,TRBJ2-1,TGTGCCAGCAGTTCGGGGGCCTACAATGAGCAGTTCTTC,CASSSGAYNEQFF
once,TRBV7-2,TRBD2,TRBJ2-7,TGTGCCAGCAGCCCCGGGACTAGCGCCTACGAGCAGTACTTC,CASSPGTSAYEQYF
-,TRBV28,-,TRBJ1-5,TGTGCCAGCAGTTTATTTTGGCCCCCTAATCAGCCCCAGCATTTT,CASSLFWPPNQPQHF
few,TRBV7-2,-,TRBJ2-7,TGTGCCAGCAGCTTAGTTTTGGAGGGCGCGTACGAGCAGTACTTC,CASSLVLEGAYEQYF
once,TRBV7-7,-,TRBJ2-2,TGTGCCAGCAGCCCCGACAGAAACACCGGGGAGCTGTTTTTT,CASSPDRNTGELFF
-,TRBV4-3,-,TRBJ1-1,TGCGCCAGCAGCCAAGTTGGACTTGGGACTGAAGCTTTCTTT,CASSQVGLGTEAFF
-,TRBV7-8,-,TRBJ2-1,TGTGCCAGCAGCTTAGGAGAATACAATGAGCAGTTCTTC,CASSLGEYNEQFF
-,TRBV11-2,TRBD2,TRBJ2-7,TGTGCCAGCAGCTCTCCGACTAGCGGGAGAATCTACGAGCAGTACTTC,CASSSPTSGRIYEQYF
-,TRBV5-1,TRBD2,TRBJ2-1,TGCGCCAGCAGCTTCCTAGCGGGGGGTCTCAATGAGCAGTTCTTC,CASSFLAGGLNEQFF
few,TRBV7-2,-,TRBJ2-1,TGTGCCAGCAGCTTCCTTATCGACAATGAGCAGTTCTTC,CASSFLIDNEQFF
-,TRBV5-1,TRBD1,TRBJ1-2,TGCGCCAGCAGCAAAGGGACAGGGGAGCGCTATGGCTACACCTTC,CASSKGTGERYGYTF
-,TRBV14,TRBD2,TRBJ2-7,TGTGCCAGCAGCCAAGAACCATTTTCTCCGGGACTAGCGGATTACCAGACCTACGAGCAGTACTTC,CASSQEPFSPGLADYQTYEQYF
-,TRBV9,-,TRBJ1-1,TGTGCCAGCAGCGTAAGACAGTTTAACACTGAAGCTTTCTTT,CASSVRQFNTEAFF
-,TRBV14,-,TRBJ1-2,TGTGCCAGCAGCCAAGTAGACAGGCCATATGGCTACACCTTC,CASSQVDRPYGYTF
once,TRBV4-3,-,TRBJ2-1,TGCGCCAGCAGCCCATCCCCTGACTCGAGCTCCTACAATGAGCAGTTCTTC,CASSPSPDSSSYNEQFF
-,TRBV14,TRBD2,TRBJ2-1,TGTGCCAGCAGCCTAAGGACTAGCGGATACAATGAGCAGTTCTTC,CASSLRTSGYNEQFF
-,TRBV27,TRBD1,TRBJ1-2,TGTGCCAGCAGTTTAGACAGGGACTATGGCTACACCTTC,CASSLDRDYGYTF
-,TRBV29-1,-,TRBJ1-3,TGCAGCGTTGAGATTGAGTCTGGAAACACCATATATTTT,CSVEIESGNTIYF
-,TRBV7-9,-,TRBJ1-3,TGTGCCAGCAGGTCCCGTTCGGGAAACACCATATATTTT,CASRSRSGNTIYF
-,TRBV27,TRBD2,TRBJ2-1,TGTGCCAGCACCGCCCTCGGGACTAGCGGTCTCAGCTCCTACAATGAGCAGTTCTTC,CASTALGTSGLSSYNEQFF
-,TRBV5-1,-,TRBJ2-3,TGCGCCAGCAGCTTCGAGAATACGCAGTATTTT,CASSFENTQYF
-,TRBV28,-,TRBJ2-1,TGTGCCAGCAGTTCCACTAGAAACGCCAATGAGCAGTTCTTC,CASSSTRNANEQFF
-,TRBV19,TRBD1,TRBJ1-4,TGCGCCAGTAGTGATGGACAGGGCACTAATGAAAAACTGTTTTTT,CASSDGQGTNEKLFF
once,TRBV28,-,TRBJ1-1,TGTGCCAGCCCGCCCTTACAGGCGGGGGCCACTGAAGCTTTCTTT,CASPPLQAGATEAFF
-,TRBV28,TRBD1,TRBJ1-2,TGTGCCAGCAGCCCAATACAGGGGGGGAATGGCTACACCTTC,CASSPIQGGNGYTF
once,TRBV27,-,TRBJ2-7,TGTGCCAGCAGTTTGCTCGGGTCAGATCCCTACGAGCAGTACTTC,CASSLLGSDPYEQYF
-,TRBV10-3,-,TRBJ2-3,TGTGCCATCAATAATCTTCAGGGGCCCCCAGATACGCAGTATTTT,CAINNLQGPPDTQYF
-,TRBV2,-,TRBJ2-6,TGTGCCAGCAGTGTTTTCAGACAGCACAATCTGAGCTCTGGGGCCAACGTCCTGACTTTC,CASSVFRQHNLSSGANVLTF
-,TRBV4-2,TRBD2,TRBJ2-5,TGTGCCAGCAGCCAAGATCGTGGCGGGGGGACCCAAGAGACCCAGTACTTC,CASSQDRGGGTQETQYF
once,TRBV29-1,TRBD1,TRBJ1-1,TGCAGCGTCTCGGACAGGGGAGGACGGGGCACTGAAGCTTTCTTT,CSVSDRGGRGTEAFF
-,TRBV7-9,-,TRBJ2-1,TGTGCCAGCAGCGTTTCAACGAGCTACAATGAGCAGTTCTTC,CASSVSTSYNEQFF
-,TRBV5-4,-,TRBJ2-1,TGTGCCAGCAGCCTGGGAGGCAGGGGGGTCAGCTCCTACAATGAGCAGTTCTTC,CASSLGGRGVSSYNEQFF
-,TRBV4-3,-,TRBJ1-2,TGCGCCAGCAGCCAAGATCCCACCATAAGGAGCTATGGCTACACCTTC,CASSQDPTIRSYGYTF
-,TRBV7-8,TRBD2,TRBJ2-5,TGTGCCAGCAGCCCAGGACTAGCGGGGGGTCTGGAGACCCAGTACTTC,CASSPGLAGGLETQYF
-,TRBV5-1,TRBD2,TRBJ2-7,TGCGCCAGCAGCTTATTAGCGGGAGCCCCCTACGAGCAGTACTTC,CASSLLAGAPYEQYF
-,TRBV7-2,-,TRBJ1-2,TGTGCCAGCAGCTTAGAGGTCCGGACAGCGAACTATGGCTACACCTTC,CASSLEVRTANYGYTF
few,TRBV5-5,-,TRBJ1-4,TGTGCCAGCAGCTTGGGCCCGTTTCGTCTAGGAGAAAAACTGTTTTTT,CASSLGPFRLGEKLFF
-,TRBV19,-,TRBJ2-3,TGTGCCAGTAGTGTACCGGGACTTACAGATACGCAGTATTTT,CASSVPGLTDTQYF
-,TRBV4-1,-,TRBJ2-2,TGCGCCAGCAGCCAGGTCGGGCAGGGCCCCGGGGAGCTGTTTTTT,CASSQVGQGPGELFF
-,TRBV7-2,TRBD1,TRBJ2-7,TGTGCCAGCAGCTCAACAGGACAGGGCGGTGTGTACGAGCAGTACTTC,CASSSTGQGGVYEQYF
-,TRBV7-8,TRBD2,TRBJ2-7,TGTGCCAGCAGCGCCGGTAGCGGGAGGTACGAGCAGTACTTC,CASSAGSGRYEQYF
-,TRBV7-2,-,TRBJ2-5,TGTGCCAGCAGTTTTGACTCGGGGAGAGAGACCCAGTACTTC,CASSFDSGRETQYF
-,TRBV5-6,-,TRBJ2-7,TGTGCCAGCAGCTTGGGTCAGGGAAGGTACGAGCAGTACTTC,CASSLGQGRYEQYF
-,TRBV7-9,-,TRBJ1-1,TGTGCCAGCAGCGTTCGGGGTACCTTGAACACTGAAGCTTTCTTT,CASSVRGTLNTEAFF
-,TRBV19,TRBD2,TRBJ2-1,TGTGCCAGTAGTAGAGCCGGGACTAGCGTATACAATGAGCAGTTCTTC,CASSRAGTSVYNEQFF
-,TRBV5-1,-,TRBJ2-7,TGCGCCAGCAGCTACGGACAGCAGAACGAGCAGTACTTC,CASSYGQQNEQYF
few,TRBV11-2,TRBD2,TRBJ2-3,TGTGCCAGCAGCTTTGGGCGGGAGCCCGATACGCAGTATTTT,CASSFGREPDTQYF
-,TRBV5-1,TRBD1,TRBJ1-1,TGCGCCAGCAGCTCCGGACAGGGGGTCACTGAAGCTTTCTTT,CASSSGQGVTEAFF